This TCR beta chain was retrieved from a study of CD4+ T cells in melanoma. CDR3 size: 14 residues. From germline, CDR1 is LNHNV and CDR2 YYDKDF (reference sequence). The ends were cut back, 6 bases at V and 0 bases at J, with 8 bases in the middle. The assay was immunoSEQ multiplex PCR, and TCRdb's table has in-frame clones only and misses some. The top ten hold about 23% of the sample, which has 8,500 to 10,000 clones, about 73% seen once. This clonotype originated in a human donor with melanoma. V is TRBV15 and J is TRBJ2-2; D not resolved. The material sequenced was cells from a culture (not recorded whether cultured in vitro). CDR3 region: CATSRRPNTGELFF. CDR3 coding DNA: TGTGCCACCAGTCGCAGACCGAACACCGGGGAGCTGTTTTTT.